This TCR beta chain was profiled in a study of shared clonotypes between healthy human individuals. Study at large: Each donor's CD4 naive and CD4 memory cells filled three plates apiece, CD8 naive two, and CD8 memory one. Study outcomes and limitations: Only blood underwent sampling, and tissue repertoires likely differ. Clonotypes not shared had lower generation probabilities than those common to all four donors. Represented diversity, genetic and exposure-history alike, was limited by few donors.

Points on this clone: Its antigen is still unknown.

Germline V lookup: CDR1 KGHSH, CDR2 LQKENI. The CDR3 is 14 residues long. Trimming cost V 2 bases and J 4 bases, with 11 bases left between them. Using immunoSEQ multiplex PCR, the repertoire was profiled, and TCRdb retains in-frame clones only, with some absent. The sample has more than 1 million clones; about 80% are singletons. This TCR came from a man younger than 35 in good health. Some clones in this sample may be carry-over from other donors' samples. Sequencing was performed on memory CD4+ T cells from PBMCs. As to subset: CD45RA-negative fraction. The rearrangement joins TRBV18 to TRBJ2-5, with D possibly being TRBD2 (6 bases). CDR3 DNA sequence: TGTGCCAGCTCACCAGGCGCGGGGCCAGAGACCCAGTACTTC. Translating gives CASSPGAGPETQYF.